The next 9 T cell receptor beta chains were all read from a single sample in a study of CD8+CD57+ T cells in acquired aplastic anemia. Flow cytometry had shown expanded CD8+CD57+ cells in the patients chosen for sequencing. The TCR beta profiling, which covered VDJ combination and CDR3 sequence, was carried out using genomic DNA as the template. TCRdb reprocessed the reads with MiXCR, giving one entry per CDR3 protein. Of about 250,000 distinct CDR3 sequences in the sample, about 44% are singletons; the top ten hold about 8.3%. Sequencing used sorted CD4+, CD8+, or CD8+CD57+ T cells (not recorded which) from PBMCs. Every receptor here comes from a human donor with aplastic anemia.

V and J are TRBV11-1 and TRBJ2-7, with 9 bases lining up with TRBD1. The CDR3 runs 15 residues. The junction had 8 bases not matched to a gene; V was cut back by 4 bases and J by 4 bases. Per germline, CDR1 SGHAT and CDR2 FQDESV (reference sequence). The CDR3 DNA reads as TGTGCCAGCAGCTCCGTCGGACAGGGGAGGTACGAGCAGTACTTC. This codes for CASSSVGQGRYEQYF.

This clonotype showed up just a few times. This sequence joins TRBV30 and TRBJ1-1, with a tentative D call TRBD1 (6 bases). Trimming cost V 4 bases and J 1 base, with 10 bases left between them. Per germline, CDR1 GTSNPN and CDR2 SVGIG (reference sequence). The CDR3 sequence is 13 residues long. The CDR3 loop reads CAWKLGQNTEAFF. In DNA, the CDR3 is TGTGCCTGGAAGCTGGGACAGAACACTGAAGCTTTCTTT.

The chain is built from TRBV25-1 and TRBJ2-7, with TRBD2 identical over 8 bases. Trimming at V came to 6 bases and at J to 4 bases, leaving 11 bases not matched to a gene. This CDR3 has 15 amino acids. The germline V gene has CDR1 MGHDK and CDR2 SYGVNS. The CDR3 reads CASSKTGGAGYEQYF. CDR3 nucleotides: TGTGCCAGCAGCAAGACCGGGGGGGCCGGTTACGAGCAGTACTTC.

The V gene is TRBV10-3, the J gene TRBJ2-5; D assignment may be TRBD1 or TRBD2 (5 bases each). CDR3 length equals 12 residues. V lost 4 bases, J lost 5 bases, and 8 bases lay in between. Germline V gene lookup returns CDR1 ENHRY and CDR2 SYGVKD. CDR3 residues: CAISAWGETQYF. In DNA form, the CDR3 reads TGTGCCATCAGTGCGTGGGGGGAGACCCAGTACTTC.

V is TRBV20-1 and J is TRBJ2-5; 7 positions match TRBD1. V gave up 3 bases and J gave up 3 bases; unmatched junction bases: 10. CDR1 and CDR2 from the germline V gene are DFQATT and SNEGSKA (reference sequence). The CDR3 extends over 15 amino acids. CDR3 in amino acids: CSASTYRGRKETQYF. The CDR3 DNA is TGCAGTGCTAGCACCTACAGGGGTAGGAAAGAGACCCAGTACTTC.

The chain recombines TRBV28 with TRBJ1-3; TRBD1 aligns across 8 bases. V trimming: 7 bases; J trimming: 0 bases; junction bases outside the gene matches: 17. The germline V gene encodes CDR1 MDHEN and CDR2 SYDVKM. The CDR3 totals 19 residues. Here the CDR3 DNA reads TGTGCCAGCATGAGTACCCTTCTCCGGACAGGGCGCTCTGGAAACACCATATATTTT. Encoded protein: CASMSTLLRTGRSGNTIYF.

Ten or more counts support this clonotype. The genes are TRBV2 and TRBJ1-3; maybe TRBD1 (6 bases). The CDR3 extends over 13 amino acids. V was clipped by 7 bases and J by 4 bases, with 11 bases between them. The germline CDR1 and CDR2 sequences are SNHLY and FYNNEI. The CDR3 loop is CASNDRSGNTIYF. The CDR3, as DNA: TGTGCCAGCAACGACAGGTCCGGAAACACCATATATTTT.

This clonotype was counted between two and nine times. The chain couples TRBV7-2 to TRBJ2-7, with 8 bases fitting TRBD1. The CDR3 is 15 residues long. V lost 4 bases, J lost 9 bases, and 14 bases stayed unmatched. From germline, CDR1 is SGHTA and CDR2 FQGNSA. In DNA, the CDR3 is TGTGCCAGCAGCTATCCTCCGGGACAGGATGATGGGCAGTACTTC. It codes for CASSYPPGQDDGQYF.

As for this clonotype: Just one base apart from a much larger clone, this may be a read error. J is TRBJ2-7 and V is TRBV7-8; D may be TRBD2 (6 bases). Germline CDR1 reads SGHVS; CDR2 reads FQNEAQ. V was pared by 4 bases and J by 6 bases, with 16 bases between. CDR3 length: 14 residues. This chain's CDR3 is CASSSGLLTCEQYF. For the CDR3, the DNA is TGTGCCAGCAGCTCGGGACTCCTCACCTGCGAGCAGTACTTC.